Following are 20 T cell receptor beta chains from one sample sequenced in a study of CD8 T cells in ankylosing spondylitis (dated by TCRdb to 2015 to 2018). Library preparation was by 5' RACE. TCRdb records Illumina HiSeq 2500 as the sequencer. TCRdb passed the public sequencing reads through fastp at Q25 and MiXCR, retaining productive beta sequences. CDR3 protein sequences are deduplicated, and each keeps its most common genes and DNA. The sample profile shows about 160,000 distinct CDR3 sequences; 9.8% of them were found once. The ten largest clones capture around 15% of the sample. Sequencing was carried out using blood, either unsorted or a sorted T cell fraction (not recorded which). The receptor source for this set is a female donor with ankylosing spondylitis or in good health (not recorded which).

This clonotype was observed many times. The DNA for the CDR3 is TGTGCCAGCAGTCCCCGGGCGGGTCGCACAGATACGCAGTATTTT. As protein: CASSPRAGRTDTQYF. The gene calls are TRBV12-3 or TRBV12-4 and TRBJ2-3, with D maybe TRBD2 (5 bases). There are 15 residues in the CDR3. Trimming left V 5 bases short and J 1 base short, with 13 bases between.

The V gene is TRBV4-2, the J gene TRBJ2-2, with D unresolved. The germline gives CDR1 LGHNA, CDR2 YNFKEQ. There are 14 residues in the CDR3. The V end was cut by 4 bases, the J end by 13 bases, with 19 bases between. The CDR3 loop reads CASSPGLLGWALFF. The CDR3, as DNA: TGTGCCAGCAGCCCCGGGCTCCTCGGCTGGGCGCTGTTTTTT.

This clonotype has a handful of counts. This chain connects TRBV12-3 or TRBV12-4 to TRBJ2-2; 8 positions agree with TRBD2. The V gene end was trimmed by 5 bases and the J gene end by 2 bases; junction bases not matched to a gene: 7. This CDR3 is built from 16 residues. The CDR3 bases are TGTGCCAGCAGTCGGGGAGCGGGAGCCAACACCGGGGAGCTGTTTTTT. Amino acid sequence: CASSRGAGANTGELFF.

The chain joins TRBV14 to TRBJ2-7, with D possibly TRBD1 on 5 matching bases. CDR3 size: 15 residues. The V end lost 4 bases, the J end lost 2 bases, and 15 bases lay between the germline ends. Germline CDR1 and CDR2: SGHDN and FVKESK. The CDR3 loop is CASSPLTGFTYEQYF. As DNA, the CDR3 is TGTGCCAGCAGCCCATTAACAGGATTCACCTACGAGCAGTACTTC. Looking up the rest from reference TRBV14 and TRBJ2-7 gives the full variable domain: EAGVTQFPSHSVIEKGQTVTLRCDPISGHDNLYWYRRVMGKEIKFLLHFVKESKQDESGMPNNRFLAERTGGTYSTLKVQPAELEDSGVYFCASSPLTGFTYEQYFGPGTRLTVT.

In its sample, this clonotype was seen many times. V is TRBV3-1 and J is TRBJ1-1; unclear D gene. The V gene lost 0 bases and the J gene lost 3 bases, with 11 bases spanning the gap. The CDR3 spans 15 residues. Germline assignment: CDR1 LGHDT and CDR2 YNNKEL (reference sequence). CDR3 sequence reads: CASSQEVVMDTEAFF. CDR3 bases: TGTGCCAGCAGCCAAGAGGTAGTCATGGACACTGAAGCTTTCTTT.

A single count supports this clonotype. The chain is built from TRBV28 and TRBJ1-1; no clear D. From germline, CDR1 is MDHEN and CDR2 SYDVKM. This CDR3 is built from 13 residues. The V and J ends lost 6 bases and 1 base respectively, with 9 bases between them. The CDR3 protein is CASSGWGNTEAFF. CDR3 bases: TGTGCCAGCAGCGGGTGGGGGAACACTGAAGCTTTCTTT.

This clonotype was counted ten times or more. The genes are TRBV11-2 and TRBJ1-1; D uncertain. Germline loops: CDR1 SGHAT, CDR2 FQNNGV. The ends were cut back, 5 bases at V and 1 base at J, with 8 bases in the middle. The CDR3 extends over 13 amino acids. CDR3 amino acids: CASSPLPNTEAFF. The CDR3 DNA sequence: TGTGCCAGCAGCCCGCTACCGAACACTGAAGCTTTCTTT.

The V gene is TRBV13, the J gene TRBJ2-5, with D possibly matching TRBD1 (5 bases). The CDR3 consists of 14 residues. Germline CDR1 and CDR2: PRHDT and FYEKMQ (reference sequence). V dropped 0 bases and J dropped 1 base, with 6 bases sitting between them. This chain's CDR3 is CASSLGDTQETQYF. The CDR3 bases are TGTGCCAGCAGCTTAGGGGACACCCAAGAGACCCAGTACTTC.

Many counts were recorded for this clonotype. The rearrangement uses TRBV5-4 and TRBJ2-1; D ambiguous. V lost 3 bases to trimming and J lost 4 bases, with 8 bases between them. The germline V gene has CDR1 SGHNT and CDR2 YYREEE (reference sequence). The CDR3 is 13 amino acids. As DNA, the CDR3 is TGTGCCAGCAGCTCTGATACATACAATGAGCAGTTCTTC. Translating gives CASSSDTYNEQFF.

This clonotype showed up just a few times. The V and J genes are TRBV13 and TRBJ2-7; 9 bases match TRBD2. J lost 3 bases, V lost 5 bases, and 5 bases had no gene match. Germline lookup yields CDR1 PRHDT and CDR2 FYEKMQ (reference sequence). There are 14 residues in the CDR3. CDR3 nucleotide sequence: TGTGCCAGCAGCGGGACTAGCCGGAACTACGAGCAGTACTTC. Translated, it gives CASSGTSRNYEQYF. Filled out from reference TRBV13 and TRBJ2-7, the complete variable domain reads AAGVIQSPRHLIKEKRETATLKCYPIPRHDTVYWYQQGPGQDPQFLISFYEKMQSDKGSIPDRFSAQQFSDYHSELNMSSLELGDSALYFCASSGTSRNYEQYFGPGTRLTVT.

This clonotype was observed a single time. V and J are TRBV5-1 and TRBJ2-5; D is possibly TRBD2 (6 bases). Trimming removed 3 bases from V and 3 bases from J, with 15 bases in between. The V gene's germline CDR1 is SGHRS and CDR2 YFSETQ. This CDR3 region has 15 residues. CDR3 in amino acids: CASSWGGIYKETQYF. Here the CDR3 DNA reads TGCGCCAGCAGCTGGGGCGGGATATATAAAGAGACCCAGTACTTC. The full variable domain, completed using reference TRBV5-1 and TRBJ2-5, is KAGVTQTPRYLIKTRGQQVTLSCSPISGHRSVSWYQQTPGQGLQFLFEYFSETQRNKGNFPGRFSGRQFSNSRSEMNVSTLELGDSALYLCASSWGGIYKETQYFGPGTRLLVL.

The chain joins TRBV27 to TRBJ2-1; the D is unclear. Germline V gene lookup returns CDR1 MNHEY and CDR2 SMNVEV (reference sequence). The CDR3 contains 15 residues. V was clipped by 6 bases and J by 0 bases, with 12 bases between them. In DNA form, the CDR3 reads TGTGCCAGCAGCCCTTTTCAAAGCTCCTACAATGAGCAGTTCTTC. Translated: CASSPFQSSYNEQFF.

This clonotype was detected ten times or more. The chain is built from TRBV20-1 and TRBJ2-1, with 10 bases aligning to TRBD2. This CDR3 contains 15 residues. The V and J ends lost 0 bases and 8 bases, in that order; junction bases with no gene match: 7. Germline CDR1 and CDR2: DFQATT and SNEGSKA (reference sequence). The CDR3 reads CSARDISGRWYEQFF. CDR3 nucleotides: TGCAGTGCTAGAGATATTAGCGGGAGGTGGTATGAGCAGTTCTTC.

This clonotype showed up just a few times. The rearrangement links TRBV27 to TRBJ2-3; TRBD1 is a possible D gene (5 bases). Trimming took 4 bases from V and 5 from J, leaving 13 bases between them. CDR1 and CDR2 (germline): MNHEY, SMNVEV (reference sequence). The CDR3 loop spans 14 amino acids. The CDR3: CASSSRDTVDTQYF. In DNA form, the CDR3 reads TGTGCCAGCAGTTCCAGGGATACGGTAGATACGCAGTATTTT.

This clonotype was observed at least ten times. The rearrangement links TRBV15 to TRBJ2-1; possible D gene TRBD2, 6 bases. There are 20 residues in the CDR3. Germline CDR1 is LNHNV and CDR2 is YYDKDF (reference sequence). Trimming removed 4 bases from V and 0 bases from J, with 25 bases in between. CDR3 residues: CATSTPGLIQSGSSYNEQFF. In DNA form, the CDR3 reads TGTGCCACCAGCACGCCGGGACTTATCCAGTCGGGGAGCTCCTACAATGAGCAGTTCTTC.

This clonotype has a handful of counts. The CDR3 nucleotides read TGTGCCAGCAGTTACCTCGACAGGGGACGGGGGGCGCTAAATGAGCAGTTCTTC. Translating gives CASSYLDRGRGALNEQFF. The gene calls are TRBV6-5 and TRBJ2-1; a weak D match, TRBD1 (8 bases). The V gene lost 2 bases and the J gene lost 7 bases, with 24 bases spanning the gap. From germline, CDR1 is MNHEY and CDR2 SVGAGI. This CDR3 has 18 amino acids.

The CDR3 DNA sequence: TGTGCCAGCGGTAGCTCGGAGACGAAAGGAAACACCATATATTTT. This gives the protein CASGSSETKGNTIYF. This chain links TRBV27 with TRBJ1-3, with unresolved D. V was cut by 8 bases and J by 4 bases, with 18 bases left in between. The CDR3 has 15 amino acids. CDR1 and CDR2 from the germline V gene are MNHEY and SMNVEV (reference sequence).

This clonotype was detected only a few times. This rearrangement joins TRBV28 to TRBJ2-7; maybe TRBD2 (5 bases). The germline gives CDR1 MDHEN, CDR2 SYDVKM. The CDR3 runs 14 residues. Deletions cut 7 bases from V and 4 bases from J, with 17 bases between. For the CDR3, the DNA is TGTGCCAGCATTTCCGGACTTAGTGTATACGAGCAGTACTTC. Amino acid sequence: CASISGLSVYEQYF.

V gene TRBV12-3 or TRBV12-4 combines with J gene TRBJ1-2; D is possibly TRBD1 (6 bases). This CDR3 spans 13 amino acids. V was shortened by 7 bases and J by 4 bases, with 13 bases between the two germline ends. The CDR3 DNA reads TGTGCCAGCACATTCGGGACACCCTATGGCTACACCTTC. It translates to CASTFGTPYGYTF.

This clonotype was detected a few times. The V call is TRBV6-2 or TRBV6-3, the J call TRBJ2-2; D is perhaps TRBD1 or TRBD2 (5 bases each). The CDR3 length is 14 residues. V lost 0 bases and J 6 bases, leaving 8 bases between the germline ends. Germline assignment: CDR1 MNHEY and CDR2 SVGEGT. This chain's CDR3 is CASSYSQGAGELFF. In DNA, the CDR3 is TGTGCCAGCAGTTACTCCCAGGGAGCCGGGGAGCTGTTTTTT.